The 4 T cell receptor beta chains below were found in one sample sequenced in a study of cytomegalovirus exposure and HLA in healthy donors. In the PCR, 60 Vbeta and 13 Jbeta primers were used. Measured with immunoSEQ multiplex PCR; TCRdb has only the in-frame clones, and not every one. The sample lists 55,000 to 80,000 clones; roughly 82% were seen once. Sample: PBMCs. The receptors come from a man aged 18 to 30 in good health and CMV-seronegative.

The J gene is TRBJ1-1, the V gene TRBV28; D gene ambiguous. Trimming took off 3 bases at V and 6 bases at J, with 14 bases between the two ends. The CDR3 has 14 amino acids. CDR1 and CDR2 from the germline V gene are MDHEN and SYDVKM. The CDR3 nucleotides read TGTGCCAGCAGTTTTTTTGGTCCTGGCCCTGAAGCTTTCTTT. It codes for CASSFFGPGPEAFF.

V gene TRBV15 combines with J gene TRBJ2-7, with 7 bases that match TRBD1. Germline V lookup: CDR1 LNHNV, CDR2 YYDKDF (reference sequence). The CDR3 runs 15 residues. With V trimmed by 0 bases and J by 10 bases, 12 bases remained unmatched. CDR3 residues: CATSRDLGTDLRQYF. The CDR3 DNA reads as TGTGCCACCAGCAGAGATCTCGGGACAGATCTACGTCAGTACTTC.

This chain connects TRBV28 to TRBJ2-5; TRBD2 agrees at 7 bases. Per germline, CDR1 MDHEN and CDR2 SYDVKM. The CDR3 length is 17 residues. Trimming took 4 bases from V and 3 from J; bases not matched to a gene: 14. The CDR3 DNA follows: TGTGCCAGCAGTTACCTTTGGGGGGGATCGGGGAAAGAGACCCAGTACTTC. Translating gives CASSYLWGGSGKETQYF.

This chain links TRBV29-1 with TRBJ2-7, with 10 bases matching TRBD2. J gave up 3 bases and V 7 bases, and 3 bases lay outside the gene matches. The germline V gene has CDR1 SQVTM and CDR2 ANQGSEA. CDR3 length equals 12 residues. CDR3 in amino acids: CSARTSGYEQYF. The CDR3 DNA reads as TGCAGCGCTCGGACTAGCGGCTACGAGCAGTACTTC.